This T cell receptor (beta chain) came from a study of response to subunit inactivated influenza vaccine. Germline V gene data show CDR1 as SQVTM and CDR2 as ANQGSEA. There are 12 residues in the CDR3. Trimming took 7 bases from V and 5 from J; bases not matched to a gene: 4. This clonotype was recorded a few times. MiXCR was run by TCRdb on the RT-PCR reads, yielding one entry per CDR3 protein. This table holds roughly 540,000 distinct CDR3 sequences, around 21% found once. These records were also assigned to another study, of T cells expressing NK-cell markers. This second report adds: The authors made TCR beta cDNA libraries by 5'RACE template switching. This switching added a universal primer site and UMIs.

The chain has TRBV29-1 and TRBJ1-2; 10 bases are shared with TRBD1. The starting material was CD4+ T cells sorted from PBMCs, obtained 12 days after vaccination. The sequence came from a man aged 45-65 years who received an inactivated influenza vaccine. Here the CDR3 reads CSAEGQGYGYTF. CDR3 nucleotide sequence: TGCAGCGCCGAGGGACAGGGGTATGGCTACACCTTC.